Listed here are 5 T cell receptor beta chains from one sample, sequenced in a study of cytomegalovirus exposure and HLA in healthy donors. PCR involved 60 Vbeta and 13 Jbeta primers. Repertoires were generated with immunoSEQ multiplex PCR, while TCRdb's copy carries only in-frame clones and drops some. The sample holds approximately 180,000 clones, roughly 80% seen once. Sequencing was performed on PBMCs. The receptors originated from a man aged 25-45 years in good health and CMV-seropositive.

There are a few counts of this clone. The gene calls are TRBV4-2 and TRBJ1-2; 8 positions agree with TRBD1. The germline V gene has CDR1 LGHNA and CDR2 YNFKEQ. J lost 4 bases, V lost 0 bases, and 7 bases had no gene match. This CDR3 has 16 residues. CDR3 DNA sequence: TGTGCCAGCAGCCAAGATATGACAGGGGATCGCTATGGCTACACCTTC. Its protein product is CASSQDMTGDRYGYTF.

This chain uses TRBV7-9 with TRBJ2-1; 9 nucleotides agree with TRBD2. Germline CDR1 reads SEHNR; CDR2 reads FQNEAQ (reference sequence). The CDR3 consists of 15 residues. Trimming cost V 5 bases and J 0 bases; bases outside gene matches: 2. CDR3 loop: CASSRSGSSYNEQFF. Written as DNA, the CDR3 is TGTGCCAGCAGCCGTAGCGGGAGCTCCTACAATGAGCAGTTCTTC.

This clone was detected a few times. The V and J genes are TRBV19 and TRBJ1-5; TRBD1 matches at 7 bases. This CDR3 spans 15 amino acids. The germline gives CDR1 LNHDA, CDR2 SQIVND (reference sequence). V trimming: 8 bases; J trimming: 2 bases; junction bases outside the gene matches: 9. CDR3 sequence reads: CASGKQGIGNQPQHF. CDR3 in DNA: TGTGCCAGTGGAAAACAGGGGATAGGCAATCAGCCCCAGCATTTT. The full variable domain, in which reference TRBV19 and TRBJ1-5 provide the parts outside the CDR3, is DGGITQSPKYLFRKEGQNVTLSCEQNLNHDAMYWYRQDPGQGLRLIYYSQIVNDFQKGDIAEGYSVSREKKESFPLTVTSAQKNPTAFYLCASGKQGIGNQPQHFGDGTRLSIL.

This clone was seen only a few times. The V gene is TRBV15, the J gene TRBJ2-7, with D possibly matching TRBD2 (6 bases). CDR3 size: 15 residues. Trimming removed 0 bases from V and 6 bases from J, with 15 bases in between. CDR1 is LNHNV, CDR2 YYDKDF, per germline (reference sequence). This chain's CDR3 is CATSRDNRMGGEQYF. CDR3 nucleotides: TGTGCCACCAGCAGAGATAACCGAATGGGAGGCGAGCAGTACTTC.

This sequence joins TRBV4-2 and TRBJ1-2; D uncertain. This CDR3 is built from 15 residues. Germline V gene lookup returns CDR1 LGHNA and CDR2 YNFKEQ. The ends were cut back, 1 base at V and 3 bases at J, with 12 bases in the middle. The CDR3 protein is CASSQGMRDDYGYTF. CDR3 nucleotides: TGTGCCAGCAGCCAAGGTATGCGGGATGACTATGGCTACACCTTC.